Only a few counts were recorded for the clone carrying this T cell receptor beta chain. Its antigen is currently unknown. This specimen belongs to a study of TIL therapy for anti-PD-1-resistant metastatic lung cancer. Turning to the study itself: Tumors carried a median about 1.5 non-synonymous mutations per megabase. Study-level findings and limits: Compared with baseline intratumoral T cells, expanded TIL cultures were more clonal and less diverse (around 5.9% vs 31%).

The immunoSEQ assay was v3. Profiling relied on immunoSEQ multiplex PCR, and the TCRdb table lists in-frame clones only, not all of them. This sample has 95,000 or so clones, with around three fifths found just once. Time point meaning: pre-treatment sample, taken before nivolumab and TIL therapy. Most excised metastases sampled were pleural nodules or supraclavicular lymph nodes. Progressing patients received lymphodepletion, expanded TIL infusion and IL-2. Looked up from germline, CDR1 is SGHAT and CDR2 is FQNNGV. Trimming took 1 base from V and 0 from J, leaving 4 bases between them. The CDR3 sequence is 13 residues long.

The TCR was taken from a person aged 25 to 85 with non-small cell lung cancer. Sequencing used tumor tissue, obtained at baseline. The chain is built from TRBV11-2 and TRBJ2-7; D gene uncertain. The DNA for the CDR3 is TGTGCCAGCAGCTTAGTAGCCTCCTACGAGCAGTACTTC. It specifies CASSLVASYEQYF.